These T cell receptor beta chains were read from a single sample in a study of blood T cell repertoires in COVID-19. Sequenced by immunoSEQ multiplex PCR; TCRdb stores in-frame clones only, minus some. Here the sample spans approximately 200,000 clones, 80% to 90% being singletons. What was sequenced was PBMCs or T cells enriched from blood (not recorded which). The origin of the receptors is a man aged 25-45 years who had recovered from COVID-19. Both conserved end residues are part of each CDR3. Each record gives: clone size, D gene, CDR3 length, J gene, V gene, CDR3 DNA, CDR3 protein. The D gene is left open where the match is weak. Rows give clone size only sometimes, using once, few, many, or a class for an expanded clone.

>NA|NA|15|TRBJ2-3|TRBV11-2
TGTGCCAGCAGCTTCGGTGGCGGTATCACAGATACGCAGTATTTT
CASSFGGGITDTQYF
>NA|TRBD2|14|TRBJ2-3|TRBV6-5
TGTGCCAGCAGTAGCGGGAGGGAAACTGATACGCAGTATTTT
CASSSGRETDTQYF
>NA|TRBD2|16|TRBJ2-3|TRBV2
TGTGCCAGCAGTGAAGATGGTAGCGGGAGGAGTACAACGCAGTATTTT
CASSEDGSGRSTTQYF
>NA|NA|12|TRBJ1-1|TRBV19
TGTGCCAGTAGTATCCCGGTGACTGAAGCTTTCTTT
CASSIPVTEAFF
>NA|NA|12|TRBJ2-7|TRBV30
TGTGCCTGGAGTGTACAGGGTCCCGAGCAGTACTTC
CAWSVQGPEQYF
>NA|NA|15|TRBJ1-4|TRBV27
TGTGCCAGCAGTTTATTAGGGGCGCGGAATGAAAAACTGTTTTTT
CASSLLGARNEKLFF
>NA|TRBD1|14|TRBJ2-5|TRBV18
TGTGCCAGCTCACCAGGGACAGCCCAAGAGACCCAGTACTTC
CASSPGTAQETQYF
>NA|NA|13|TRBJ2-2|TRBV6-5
TGTGCCAGCATGGACTTACCCACCGGGGAGCTGTTTTTT
CASMDLPTGELFF
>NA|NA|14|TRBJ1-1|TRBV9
TGTGCCAGCAGCGTAGGCGTAATGAACACTGAAGCTTTCTTT
CASSVGVMNTEAFF
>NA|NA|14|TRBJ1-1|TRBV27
TGTGCCAGCAGTTTAGAGGGAAGGAACACTGAAGCTTTCTTT
CASSLEGRNTEAFF
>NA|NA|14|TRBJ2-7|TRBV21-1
TGTGCCAGCAGCAAAGGAGGTAGCGGATACGAGCAGTACTTC
CASSKGGSGYEQYF
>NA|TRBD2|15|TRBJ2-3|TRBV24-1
TGTGCCACCAGTGCCAGCGGGAGCCCTCTATTTGGGCAGTATTTT
CATSASGSPLFGQYF
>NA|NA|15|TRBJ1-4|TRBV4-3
TGCGCCAGCAGCCAAGCGTGGGGGCCGAGGGAAAAACTGTTTTTT
CASSQAWGPREKLFF
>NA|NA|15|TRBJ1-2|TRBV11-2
TGTGCCAGCAGCTTAGATTGGGTAGGGGCGTATGGCTACACCTTC
CASSLDWVGAYGYTF
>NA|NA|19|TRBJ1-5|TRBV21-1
TGTGCCAGCAGCAAAGTTATAACGGTTATCGGGGACTGTTACCAGCCCCAGCATTTT
CASSKVITVIGDCYQPQHF
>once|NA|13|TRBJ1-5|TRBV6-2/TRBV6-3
TGTGCCAGCAGTCCCTATAGCAATCAGCCCCAGCATTTT
CASSPYSNQPQHF
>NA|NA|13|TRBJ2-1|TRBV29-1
TGCAGCACCGATGGGGCGGGGAACAATGAGCAGTTCTTC
CSTDGAGNNEQFF
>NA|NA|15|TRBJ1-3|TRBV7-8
TGTGCCAGCAGCTCATGGGGGCAGGGAGGAAACACCATATATTTT
CASSSWGQGGNTIYF